This TCR beta chain was found in a study of blood T cell repertoires in COVID-19. Study-wide context: The United States, Italy and Spain were the sources of the acute and convalescent COVID-19 samples. T cells, B-cell-depleted T cells, or PBMCs provided the cDNA or gDNA that served as material.

The CDR3 has 17 residues. Germline trimming cut 3 bases from V and 3 bases from J; bases unmatched to any gene: 13. CDR1 LNHDA and CDR2 SQIVND come from the germline V gene (reference sequence). Authors' methods: Nucleated cell counts were estimated from reference gene primer amplification. Assay: immunoSEQ multiplex PCR; the TCRdb copy retains only in-frame clones and omits some. Clonal size and the V and J genes are those of that table, whereas D and trimming came from the DNA. The sample carries 55,000 to 70,000 clones, around 87% recorded once. The chain combines TRBV19 with TRBJ2-7; 8 bases are a match to TRBD1. This clonotype was obtained from a man in his sixties with active or convalescent COVID-19. Material for sequencing was peripheral blood. CDR3 bases: TGTGCCAGTAGTATCACAGGGGGGTTGTCCTCCAACTACGAGCAGTACTTC. Protein product: CASSITGGLSSNYEQYF.